The 27 T cell receptor beta chains presented below share a single source sample, sequenced in a study of cytomegalovirus exposure and HLA in healthy donors. PCR used 60 Vbeta primers and 13 Jbeta primers. Profiled with immunoSEQ multiplex PCR; TCRdb holds only in-frame clones, not every one. The profile covers more than 85,000 clones, with 75% to 85% appearing a single time and roughly 1.2% taken by the ten largest. Sequences were obtained from PBMCs. These receptors all stem from a woman aged 18-29 years in good health and CMV-seronegative.

This clone was seen a handful of times. One junction end does not reproduce the germline sequence, and a read error may be involved. J is TRBJ2-3 and V is TRBV7-9, with TRBD1 identical over 10 bases. Germline lookup yields CDR1 SEHNR and CDR2 FQNEAQ (reference sequence). CDR3 length equals 17 residues. Here the CDR3 reads CSSSPGGGTGESDTQYF. DNA for the CDR3: TGTTCCAGCAGCCCCGGGGGGGGGACAGGGGAATCAGATACGCAGTATTTT.

The J gene is TRBJ2-5, the V gene TRBV7-2; D may be TRBD2 (5 bases). CDR1 SGHTA and CDR2 FQGNSA come from the germline V gene. This CDR3 has 15 amino acids. Deletions cut 1 base from V and 0 bases from J, with 9 bases between. The CDR3 protein is CASSLGRGYQETQYF. CDR3 nucleotide sequence: TGTGCCAGCAGCTTAGGGCGCGGGTACCAAGAGACCCAGTACTTC.

The rearrangement links TRBV28 to TRBJ1-6, with D possibly TRBD1 on 5 matching bases. Germline CDR1 MDHEN, CDR2 SYDVKM. The CDR3 spans 14 residues. V was pared by 7 bases and J by 8 bases, with 15 bases between. CDR3 sequence (DNA): TGTGCCAGCAACAGGCCTGGGGTTGATTCACCCCTCCACTTT. It yields the protein CASNRPGVDSPLHF.

The rearrangement uses TRBV19 and TRBJ2-7; maybe TRBD2 (6 bases). Trimming cost V 4 bases and J 1 base, with 11 bases left between them. CDR3 length: 14 residues. Germline V lookup: CDR1 LNHDA, CDR2 SQIVND (reference sequence). CDR3 region: CASSRLEGSYEQYF. Here the CDR3 DNA reads TGTGCCAGTAGTAGGTTGGAGGGTTCCTACGAGCAGTACTTC.

The chain employs TRBV14 and TRBJ2-7; D is possibly TRBD1 (6 bases). Germline V gene data show CDR1 as SGHDN and CDR2 as FVKESK. The CDR3 is 15 residues long. Trimming cost V 2 bases and J 4 bases, with 15 bases left between them. The CDR3 loop is CASSQLRDTLYEQYF. CDR3 sequence (DNA): TGTGCCAGCAGCCAACTCCGGGACACCTTATACGAGCAGTACTTC.

This chain joins TRBV7-9 and TRBJ1-1, with D possibly matching TRBD1 (5 bases). Germline CDR1 SEHNR, CDR2 FQNEAQ (reference sequence). The CDR3 is 17 residues long. V shed 3 bases and J shed 0 bases, with 17 bases lying between them. CDR3 sequence: CASSLVPGGEMNTEAFF. DNA of the CDR3: TGTGCCAGCAGCTTGGTCCCTGGGGGGGAAATGAACACTGAAGCTTTCTTT.

The chain combines TRBV5-4 with TRBJ1-1; TRBD1 is a possible D gene (5 bases). CDR3 size: 13 residues. Trimming left V 4 bases short and J 4 bases short, with 11 bases between. Germline V gives CDR1 SGHNT, CDR2 YYREEE (reference sequence). DNA for the CDR3: TGTGCCAGCAGCCCGGGCGGGGCCACTGAAGCTTTCTTT. Translating gives CASSPGGATEAFF.

The genes are TRBV19 and TRBJ2-7; D is possibly TRBD1 (6 bases). The CDR3 totals 12 residues. The V and J ends lost 6 bases and 2 bases respectively, with 8 bases between them. Germline assignment: CDR1 LNHDA and CDR2 SQIVND (reference sequence). CDR3 region: CASRDSTYEQYF. Written as DNA, the CDR3 is TGTGCCAGTAGGGACAGCACCTACGAGCAGTACTTC. Full variable domain (remainder filled in from reference TRBV19 and TRBJ2-7): DGGITQSPKYLFRKEGQNVTLSCEQNLNHDAMYWYRQDPGQGLRLIYYSQIVNDFQKGDIAEGYSVSREKKESFPLTVTSAQKNPTAFYLCASRDSTYEQYFGPGTRLTVT.

The CDR3 sequence is CATTPSIGQNTEAFF. In DNA, the CDR3 is TGTGCCACCACCCCGTCGATTGGACAGAACACTGAAGCTTTCTTT. J is TRBJ1-1 and V is TRBV19; D might be TRBD1 (5 bases). This CDR3 is built from 15 residues. Deletions cut 10 bases from V and 1 base from J, with 19 bases between. Germline V gene sequence: CDR1 LNHDA, CDR2 SQIVND (reference sequence).

The V call is TRBV7-9, the J call TRBJ1-5, with 9 bases fitting TRBD1. Germline lookup yields CDR1 SEHNR and CDR2 FQNEAQ (reference sequence). The CDR3 is made up of 15 amino acids. The trim removed 1 base at V and 7 bases at J, leaving 5 bases unmatched. In DNA, the CDR3 is TGTGCCAGCAGCTTAGACCGGACAGGGGTCCAGCCCCAGCATTTT. It translates to CASSLDRTGVQPQHF.

V and J are TRBV7-3 and TRBJ2-1; 8 bases agree with TRBD2. The CDR3 spans 15 residues. CDR1 SGHTA and CDR2 FQGTGA come from the germline V gene. With V trimmed by 2 bases and J by 7 bases, 7 bases remained unmatched. CDR3 amino acids: CASSLAGGLFNEQFF. The DNA for the CDR3 is TGTGCCAGCAGCTTAGCGGGAGGCCTTTTTAATGAGCAGTTCTTC.

The chain couples TRBV5-4 to TRBJ2-5, with 11 bases identical to TRBD1. V shed 4 bases, J shed 5 bases, and the junction held 7 bases outside the gene matches. Looked up from germline, CDR1 is SGHNT and CDR2 is YYREEE (reference sequence). The CDR3 sequence is 15 residues long. The CDR3 DNA reads TGTGCCAGCAGCCCTCGGACAGGGGGCGAGGAGACCCAGTACTTC. Translating it yields CASSPRTGGEETQYF. The complete variable domain, with remaining parts taken from reference TRBV5-4 and TRBJ2-5, reads ETGVTQSPTHLIKTRGQQVTLRCSSQSGHNTVSWYQQALGQGPQFIFQYYREEENGRGNFPPRFSGLQFPNYSSELNVNALELDDSALYLCASSPRTGGEETQYFGPGTRLLVL.

The chain employs TRBV28 and TRBJ1-1; TRBD1 agrees at 7 bases. V was clipped by 6 bases and J by 5 bases; unmatched bases: 6. The CDR3 covers 13 residues. CDR1 is MDHEN and CDR2 is SYDVKM in the germline V gene. The CDR3 nucleotides are TGTGCCAGCAGGGAGACAGGGTGGACTGAAGCTTTCTTT. Its translation is CASRETGWTEAFF.

V gene TRBV7-2 combines with J gene TRBJ2-5, with 8 bases that match TRBD2. The CDR3 runs 14 residues. CDR1 is SGHTA and CDR2 is FQGNSA in the germline V gene. V was pared by 5 bases and J by 5 bases, with 7 bases of the junction left unmatched. In DNA, the CDR3 is TGTGCCAGCAGCCCAAGGACTAGCCCCGAGACCCAGTACTTC. Encoded protein: CASSPRTSPETQYF.

This clone showed up just once. CDR3 nucleotide sequence: TGTGCCAGCAGCAAAAAAAGAGAGGGGGACACCGGGGAGCTGTTTTTT. It yields the protein CASSKKREGDTGELFF. The chain employs TRBV21-1 and TRBJ2-2; the table's D call, TRBD1, was not checked against the DNA. TRBV21-1 counts as a pseudogene. The CDR3 sequence is 16 residues long.

V and J are TRBV6-1 and TRBJ2-2, with unresolved D. V was pared by 2 bases and J by 6 bases, with 13 bases between. CDR1 and CDR2 from the germline V gene are MNHNS and SASEGT. The CDR3 has 15 residues. The CDR3 is CASSELPRFAGELFF. In DNA form, the CDR3 reads TGTGCCAGCAGTGAATTGCCTCGGTTCGCCGGGGAGCTGTTTTTT.

The V call is TRBV7-9, the J call TRBJ1-3; D is unresolved. Trimming cost V 7 bases and J 0 bases, with 7 bases left between them. Germline V gives CDR1 SEHNR, CDR2 FQNEAQ (reference sequence). The CDR3 spans 13 residues. The CDR3 here is CASTPGSGNTIYF. CDR3 nucleotides: TGTGCCAGCACTCCGGGCTCTGGAAACACCATATATTTT.

The V and J genes are TRBV9 and TRBJ1-2; perhaps TRBD1 as D (5 bases). This CDR3 has 14 amino acids. Trimming removed 3 bases at V and 7 bases at J, with 16 bases between. CDR1 SGDLS and CDR2 YYNGEE come from the germline V gene. The CDR3 DNA is TGTGCCAGCAGCGGGTTGGGGCAGTCCGGTGGCTACACCTTC. This codes for CASSGLGQSGGYTF.

The rearrangement joins TRBV7-2 to TRBJ2-6; 11 nucleotides match TRBD1. The CDR3 consists of 19 residues. Losses at the gene ends were 3 bases for V and 0 bases for J; bases not matched to a gene: 7. Germline V gene lookup returns CDR1 SGHTA and CDR2 FQGNSA. The CDR3 protein is CASSFPGQGESSGANVLTF. DNA of the CDR3: TGTGCCAGCAGCTTCCCGGGACAGGGGGAAAGCTCTGGGGCCAACGTCCTGACTTTC.

This chain links TRBV2 with TRBJ1-6; 7 bases map to TRBD1. The ends lost 4 bases at V and 10 bases at J; junction bases unmatched: 13. Germline assignment: CDR1 SNHLY and CDR2 FYNNEI. CDR3 size: 16 residues. The CDR3 sequence is CASSAPRQGGGSPLHF. CDR3 in DNA: TGTGCCAGCAGTGCCCCTAGACAGGGCGGCGGATCACCCCTCCACTTT.

Only a few counts were recorded for this clone. This rearrangement joins TRBV19 to TRBJ1-1; maybe TRBD1 (6 bases). CDR3 length: 14 amino acids. Germline CDR1 and CDR2: LNHDA and SQIVND (reference sequence). Trimming removed 7 bases from V and 1 base from J, with 13 bases in between. CDR3 nucleotides: TGTGCCAGTACCCGAGGACAGACGAACACTGAAGCTTTCTTT. Protein product: CASTRGQTNTEAFF.

The sample holds one count of this clone. The chain couples TRBV19 to TRBJ1-6; D possibly corresponds to TRBD1 (5 bases). In germline, CDR1 is LNHDA, CDR2 SQIVND (reference sequence). V was shortened by 7 bases and J by 8 bases, with 15 bases between the two germline ends. This CDR3 spans 14 amino acids. CDR3 DNA: TGTGCCAGTAAAGAAATCAAAGGGGATTCACCCCTCCACTTT. Its translation: CASKEIKGDSPLHF. The variable domain in full, with the rest retrieved from reference TRBV19 and TRBJ1-6, is DGGITQSPKYLFRKEGQNVTLSCEQNLNHDAMYWYRQDPGQGLRLIYYSQIVNDFQKGDIAEGYSVSREKKESFPLTVTSAQKNPTAFYLCASKEIKGDSPLHFGNGTRLTVT.

V is TRBV2 and J is TRBJ1-1, with D unclear. CDR1 and CDR2 from the germline V gene are SNHLY and FYNNEI. Trimming cost V 6 bases and J 0 bases, with 8 bases left between them. CDR3 size: 13 residues. The DNA for the CDR3 is TGTGCCAGCAGGACCAGGCTGAACACTGAAGCTTTCTTT. Translation gives CASRTRLNTEAFF.

The chain links TRBV27 to TRBJ1-2; D unresolved. There are 13 residues in the CDR3. Trimming removed 6 bases from V and 4 bases from J, with 12 bases in between. Germline CDR1 reads MNHEY; CDR2 reads SMNVEV (reference sequence). CDR3 coding DNA: TGTGCCAGCAGGCTCACAACGGGCTATGGCTACACCTTC. Residues: CASRLTTGYGYTF.

This chain uses TRBV6-6 with TRBJ1-2; 8 bases are a match to TRBD1. Germline assignment: CDR1 MNHNY and CDR2 SVGAGI (reference sequence). The V and J ends lost 0 bases and 5 bases, in that order; junction bases with no gene match: 8. The CDR3 has 16 amino acids. CDR3 in amino acids: CASSYSHTGGGYGYTF. CDR3 sequence (DNA): TGTGCCAGCAGTTACTCCCATACAGGGGGAGGTTATGGCTACACCTTC.

The chain couples TRBV10-3 to TRBJ2-7, with 8 bases fitting TRBD2. Germline V CDR1 and CDR2: ENHRY, SYGVKD. This CDR3 has 13 amino acids. J gave up 2 bases and V 6 bases, and 3 bases lay outside the gene matches. CDR3 nucleotides: TGTGCCATCAGGGGGACTAGAGCCTACGAGCAGTACTTC. This sequence encodes CAIRGTRAYEQYF.

This sequence joins TRBV7-8 and TRBJ2-7; 8 nucleotides agree with TRBD1. The V gene's germline CDR1 is SGHVS and CDR2 FQNEAQ. This CDR3 contains 13 residues. Trimming cost V 8 bases and J 4 bases; bases outside gene matches: 7. As DNA, the CDR3 is TGTGCCAGCTCCGGGACAGGTCATTACGAGCAGTACTTC. Encoded protein: CASSGTGHYEQYF.